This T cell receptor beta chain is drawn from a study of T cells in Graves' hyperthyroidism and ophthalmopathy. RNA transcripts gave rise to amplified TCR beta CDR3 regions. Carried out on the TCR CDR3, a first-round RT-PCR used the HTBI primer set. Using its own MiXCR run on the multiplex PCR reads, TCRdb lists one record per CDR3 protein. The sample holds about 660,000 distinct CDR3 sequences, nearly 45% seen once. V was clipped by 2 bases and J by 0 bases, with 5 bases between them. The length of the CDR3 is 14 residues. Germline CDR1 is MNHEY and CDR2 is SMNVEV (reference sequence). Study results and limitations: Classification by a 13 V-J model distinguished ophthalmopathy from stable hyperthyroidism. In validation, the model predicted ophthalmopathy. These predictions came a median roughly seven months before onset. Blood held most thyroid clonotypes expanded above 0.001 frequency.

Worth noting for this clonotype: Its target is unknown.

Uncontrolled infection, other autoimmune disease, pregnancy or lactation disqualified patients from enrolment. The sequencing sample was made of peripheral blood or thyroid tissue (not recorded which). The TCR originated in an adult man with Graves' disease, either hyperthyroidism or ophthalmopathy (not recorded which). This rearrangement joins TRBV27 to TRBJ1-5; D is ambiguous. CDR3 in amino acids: CASSLQNSNQPQHF. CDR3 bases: TGTGCCAGCAGTTTACAGAATAGCAATCAGCCCCAGCATTTT.